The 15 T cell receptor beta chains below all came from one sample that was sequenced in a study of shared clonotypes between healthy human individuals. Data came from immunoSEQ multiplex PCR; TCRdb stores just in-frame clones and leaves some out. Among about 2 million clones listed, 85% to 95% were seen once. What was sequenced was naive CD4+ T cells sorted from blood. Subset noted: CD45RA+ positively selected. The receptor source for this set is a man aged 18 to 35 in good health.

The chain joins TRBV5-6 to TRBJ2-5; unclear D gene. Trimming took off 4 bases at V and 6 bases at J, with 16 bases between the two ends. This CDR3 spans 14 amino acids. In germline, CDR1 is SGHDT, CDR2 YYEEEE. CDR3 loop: CASSQLIVQQTQYF. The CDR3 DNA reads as TGTGCCAGCAGCCAGCTTATTGTACAGCAGACCCAGTACTTC.

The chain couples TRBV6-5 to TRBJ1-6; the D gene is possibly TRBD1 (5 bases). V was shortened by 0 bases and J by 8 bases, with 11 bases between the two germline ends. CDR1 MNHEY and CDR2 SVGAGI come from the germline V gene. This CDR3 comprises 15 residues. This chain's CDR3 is CASSYSRQGHSPLHF. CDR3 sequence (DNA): TGTGCCAGCAGTTACTCGAGGCAGGGTCATTCACCCCTCCACTTT.

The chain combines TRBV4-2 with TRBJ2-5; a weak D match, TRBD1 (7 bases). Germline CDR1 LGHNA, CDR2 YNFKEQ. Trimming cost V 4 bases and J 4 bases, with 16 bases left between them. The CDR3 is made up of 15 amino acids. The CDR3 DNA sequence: TGTGCCAGCAGCCGTGAGTGGCAGGGGGGAGAGACCCAGTACTTC. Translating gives CASSREWQGGETQYF.

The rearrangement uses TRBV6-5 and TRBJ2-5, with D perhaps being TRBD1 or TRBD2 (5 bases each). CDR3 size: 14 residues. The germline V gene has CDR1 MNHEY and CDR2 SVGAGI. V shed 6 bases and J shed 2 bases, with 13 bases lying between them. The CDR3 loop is CASSPFGGQETQYF. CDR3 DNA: TGTGCCAGCAGCCCCTTTGGGGGACAAGAGACCCAGTACTTC.

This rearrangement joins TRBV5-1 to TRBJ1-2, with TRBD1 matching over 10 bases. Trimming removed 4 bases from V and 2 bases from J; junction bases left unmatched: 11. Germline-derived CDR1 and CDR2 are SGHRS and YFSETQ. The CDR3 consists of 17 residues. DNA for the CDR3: TGCGCCAGCAGCCCCCGACCCGGACAGGGGGTGAACTATGGCTACACCTTC. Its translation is CASSPRPGQGVNYGYTF.

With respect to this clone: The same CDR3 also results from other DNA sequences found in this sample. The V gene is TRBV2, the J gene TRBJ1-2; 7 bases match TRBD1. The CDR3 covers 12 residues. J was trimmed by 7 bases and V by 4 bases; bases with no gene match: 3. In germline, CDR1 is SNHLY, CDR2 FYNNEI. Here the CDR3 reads CASSAGGGGYTF. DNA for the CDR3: TGTGCCAGCAGTGCAGGGGGTGGTGGCTACACCTTC.

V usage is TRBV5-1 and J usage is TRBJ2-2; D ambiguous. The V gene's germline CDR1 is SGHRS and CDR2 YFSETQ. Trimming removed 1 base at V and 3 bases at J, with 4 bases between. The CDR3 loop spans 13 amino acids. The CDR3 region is CASSLHDTGELFF. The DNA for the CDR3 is TGCGCCAGCAGCTTGCATGACACCGGGGAGCTGTTTTTT.

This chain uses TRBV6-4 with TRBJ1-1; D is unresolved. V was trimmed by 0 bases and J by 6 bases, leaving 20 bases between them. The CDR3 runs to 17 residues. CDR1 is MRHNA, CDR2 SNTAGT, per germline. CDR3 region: CASSDSSSSEQKPEAFF. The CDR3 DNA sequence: TGTGCCAGCAGTGACTCGAGTTCGTCAGAACAGAAGCCTGAAGCTTTCTTT.

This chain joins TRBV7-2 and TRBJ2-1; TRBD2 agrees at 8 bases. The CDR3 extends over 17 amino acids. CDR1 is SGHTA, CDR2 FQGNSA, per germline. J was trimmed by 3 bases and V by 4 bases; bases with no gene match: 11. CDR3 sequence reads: CASSSRGRSGSYNEQFF. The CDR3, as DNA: TGTGCCAGCAGCTCTAGGGGTCGGAGCGGGAGCTACAATGAGCAGTTCTTC. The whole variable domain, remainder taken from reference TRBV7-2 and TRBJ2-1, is GAGVSQSPSNKVTEKGKDVELRCDPISGHTALYWYRQSLGQGLEFLIYFQGNSAPDKSGLPSDRFSAERTGGSVSTLTIQRTQQEDSAVYLCASSSRGRSGSYNEQFFGPGTRLTVL.

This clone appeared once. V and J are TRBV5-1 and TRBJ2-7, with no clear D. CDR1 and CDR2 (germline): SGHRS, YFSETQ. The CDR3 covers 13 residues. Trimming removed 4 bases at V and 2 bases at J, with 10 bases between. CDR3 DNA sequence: TGCGCCAGCAGCAACCTAGGCCCCTACGAGCAGTACTTC. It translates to CASSNLGPYEQYF.

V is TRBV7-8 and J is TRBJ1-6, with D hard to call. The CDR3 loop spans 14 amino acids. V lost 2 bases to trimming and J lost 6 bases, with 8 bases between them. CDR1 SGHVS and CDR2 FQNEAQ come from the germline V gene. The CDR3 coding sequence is TGTGCCAGCAGCTTACGGCAGTTTAATTCACCCCTCCACTTT. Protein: CASSLRQFNSPLHF.

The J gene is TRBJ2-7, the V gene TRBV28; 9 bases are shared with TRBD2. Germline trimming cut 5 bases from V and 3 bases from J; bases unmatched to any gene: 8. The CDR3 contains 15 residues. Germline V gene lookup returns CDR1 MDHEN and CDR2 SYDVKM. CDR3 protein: CASSPASGTHYEQYF. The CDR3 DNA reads TGTGCCAGCAGTCCCGCTAGCGGGACGCACTACGAGCAGTACTTC.

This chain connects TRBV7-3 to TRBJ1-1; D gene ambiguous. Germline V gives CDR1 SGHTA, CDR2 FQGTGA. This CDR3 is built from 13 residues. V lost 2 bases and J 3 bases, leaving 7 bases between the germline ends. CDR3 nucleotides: TGTGCCAGCAGCTTATCCTCGGACACTGAAGCTTTCTTT. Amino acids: CASSLSSDTEAFF. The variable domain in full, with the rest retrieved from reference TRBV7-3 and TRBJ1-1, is GAGVSQTPSNKVTEKGKYVELRCDPISGHTALYWYRQSLGQGPEFLIYFQGTGAADDSGLPNDRFFAVRPEGSVSTLKIQRTERGDSAVYLCASSLSSDTEAFFGQGTRLTVV.

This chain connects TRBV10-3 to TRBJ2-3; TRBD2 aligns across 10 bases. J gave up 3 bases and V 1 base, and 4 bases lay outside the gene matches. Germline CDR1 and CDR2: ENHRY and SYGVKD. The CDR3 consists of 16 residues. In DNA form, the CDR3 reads TGTGCCATCAGTGAGTTACTAGCGGGACCGACAGATACGCAGTATTTT. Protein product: CAISELLAGPTDTQYF.

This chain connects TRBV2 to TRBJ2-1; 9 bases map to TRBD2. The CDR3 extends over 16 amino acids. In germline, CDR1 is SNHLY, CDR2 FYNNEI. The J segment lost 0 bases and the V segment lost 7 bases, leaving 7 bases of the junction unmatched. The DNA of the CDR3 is TGTGCCAGCACCCGGACTAGCGCGAGCTCCTACAATGAGCAGTTCTTC. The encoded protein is CASTRTSASSYNEQFF.